A selection of T cell receptor beta chains follows, all from one sample in a study of identifying expanded T cells in peripheral blood. Data came from immunoSEQ multiplex PCR; TCRdb stores just in-frame clones and leaves some out. The data contain about 50,000 clones, around 83% of them singletons. Sequenced input: blood. The source is a person aged 18-70 years in good health. Each CDR3 is given with its conserved first and last residue. Fields, in order: clone size, V gene, J gene, D gene, CDR3 protein, CDR3 DNA. A D gene is named only where the DNA matches it firmly. Some rows have no size entry. The others give once, few or many, or a class for an expanded clone.

few,TRBV6-6,TRBJ1-6,TRBD1,CASRNRGQGRAPPLHF,TGTGCCAGCAGGAACCGTGGACAGGGTCGGGCACCACCCCTCCACTTT
few,TRBV7-2,TRBJ2-2,-,CASSEGSNTGELFF,TGTGCCAGCAGCGAAGGATCGAACACCGGGGAGCTGTTTTTT
-,TRBV2,TRBJ2-7,TRBD2,CASSDSGGWGEQYF,TGTGCCAGCAGCGATAGCGGGGGTTGGGGCGAGCAGTACTTC
-,TRBV19,TRBJ2-1,TRBD2,CASSISSAGGHYYNEQFF,TGTGCCAGTAGTATAAGCTCAGCGGGAGGCCACTACTACAATGAGCAGTTCTTC
-,TRBV7-2,TRBJ2-1,TRBD2,CASSDSGSKDNEQFF,TGTGCCAGCAGCGATAGCGGGAGTAAAGACAATGAGCAGTTCTTC
-,TRBV6-5,TRBJ2-1,-,CASSPSGGNEQFF,TGTGCCAGCAGCCCTAGTGGCGGCAATGAGCAGTTCTTC
-,TRBV7-2,TRBJ2-7,TRBD2,CASRPIAGDYEQYF,TGTGCCAGCAGACCCATAGCGGGAGACTACGAGCAGTACTTC
-,TRBV2,TRBJ2-4,TRBD2,CASSSGTSGAKNIQYF,TGTGCCAGCAGTTCCGGGACTAGCGGGGCCAAAAACATTCAGTACTTC
-,TRBV7-3,TRBJ2-1,-,CASRYEMASRRNNEQFF,TGTGCCAGCAGATATGAAATGGCCTCCCGAAGGAACAATGAGCAGTTCTTC
-,TRBV6-6,TRBJ1-4,-,CASSRDTTVEKLFF,TGTGCCAGCAGTCGGGACACCACGGTTGAAAAACTGTTTTTT
-,TRBV7-8,TRBJ2-1,TRBD2,CASSPGGLAGFNEQFF,TGTGCCAGCAGCCCGGGTGGGCTAGCGGGCTTCAATGAGCAGTTCTTC
-,TRBV7-2,TRBJ2-5,-,CASSFRFGTQYF,TGTGCCAGCAGCTTTAGGTTTGGCACCCAGTACTTC
-,TRBV6-1,TRBJ1-6,TRBD1,CASKTGINSPLHF,TGTGCCAGCAAGACAGGGATTAATTCACCCCTCCACTTT
-,TRBV6-1,TRBJ2-3,-,CASSDRGRGGLDTQYF,TGTGCCAGCAGTGATCGTGGCAGGGGGGGCTTGGATACGCAGTATTTT
-,TRBV6-6,TRBJ1-2,TRBD1,CASSSPGTGGQGYTF,TGTGCCAGCAGTTCTCCCGGGACAGGGGGCCAGGGCTACACCTTC
-,TRBV27,TRBJ1-4,-,CASSPGGPNEKLFF,TGTGCCAGCAGCCCCGGGGGCCCTAATGAAAAACTGTTTTTT
few,TRBV5-8,TRBJ2-5,TRBD1,CASSAVHRGETQYF,TGTGCCAGCAGCGCAGTACACAGGGGAGAGACCCAGTACTTC
-,TRBV18,TRBJ2-2,-,CASSPQEGAGELFF,TGTGCCAGCTCACCACAGGAGGGGGCCGGGGAGCTGTTTTTT
-,TRBV7-8,TRBJ2-4,TRBD1,CASSQQGVAKNIQYF,TGTGCCAGCAGCCAACAGGGGGTGGCCAAAAACATTCAGTACTTC
-,TRBV5-4,TRBJ2-2,-,CASSLRQSGGELFF,TGTGCCAGCAGCTTACGACAAAGTGGCGGGGAGCTGTTTTTT
-,TRBV21-1,TRBJ2-7,-,CASSKEYAGLTHEQYF,TGTGCCAGCAGCAAAGAATATGCAGGGTTAACACACGAGCAGTACTTC
-,TRBV21-1,TRBJ2-3,-,CASSGAVRESGDTQYF,TGTGCCAGCAGCGGTGCAGTACGGGAGAGTGGAGATACGCAGTATTTT
-,TRBV29-1,TRBJ2-1,TRBD2,CSVVGAGGGNEQFF,TGCAGCGTTGTAGGCGCGGGAGGAGGCAATGAGCAGTTCTTC
-,TRBV30,TRBJ1-6,TRBD1,CAWKDQGRGNYNSPLHF,TGTGCCTGGAAAGACCAAGGCAGGGGGAACTATAATTCACCCCTCCACTTT
few,TRBV5-1,TRBJ2-1,-,CASSLRVDNEQFF,TGCGCCAGCAGCTTGAGGGTTGACAATGAGCAGTTCTTC
-,TRBV7-2,TRBJ2-3,TRBD2,CASSLALLAGTDTQYF,TGTGCCAGCAGCTTAGCTTTACTAGCGGGGACAGATACGCAGTATTTT
-,TRBV7-9,TRBJ1-1,TRBD1,CASSFLGTDEAFF,TGTGCCAGCAGCTTTCTCGGGACAGATGAAGCTTTCTTT
-,TRBV9,TRBJ2-1,TRBD2,CASSETTSGRIGEQFF,TGTGCCAGCAGCGAGACTACTAGCGGGAGGATCGGTGAGCAGTTCTTC
-,TRBV19,TRBJ2-5,TRBD1,CASRKQGETQYF,TGTGCCAGTAGAAAACAGGGGGAGACCCAGTACTTC
-,TRBV11-3,TRBJ1-1,-,CASSLERGSQAFF,TGTGCCAGCAGCTTAGAAAGGGGGAGCCAAGCTTTCTTT
-,TRBV6-5,TRBJ1-5,TRBD1,CASRPDRGGNQPQHF,TGTGCCAGCAGACCCGACAGGGGGGGCAATCAGCCCCAGCATTTT
-,TRBV2,TRBJ1-2,-,CATSEAGPYGYTF,TGTGCCACTTCTGAGGCGGGTCCCTATGGCTACACCTTC
few,TRBV6-4,TRBJ1-6,TRBD1,CASSQQGGDNSPLHF,TGTGCCAGCAGCCAACAGGGGGGGGATAATTCACCCCTCCACTTT
-,TRBV5-5,TRBJ2-3,TRBD2,CASSLGNGGRQTDTQYF,TGTGCCAGCAGCTTGGGGAACGGCGGGAGACAAACAGATACGCAGTATTTT
-,TRBV9,TRBJ2-1,TRBD1,CASSVRDRPSYNEQFF,TGTGCCAGCAGCGTAAGGGACAGACCCTCCTACAATGAGCAGTTCTTC
-,TRBV9,TRBJ2-1,-,CASSVASTYNEQFF,TGTGCCAGCAGCGTAGCCTCGACCTACAATGAGCAGTTCTTC
-,TRBV11-3,TRBJ2-2,-,CASAWTGNTGELFF,TGTGCCAGCGCTTGGACGGGAAACACCGGGGAGCTGTTTTTT
-,TRBV27,TRBJ1-3,TRBD1,CASRGQGPGNTIYF,TGTGCCAGCAGGGGACAGGGACCTGGAAACACCATATATTTT
-,TRBV5-6,TRBJ1-2,-,CASSRVLDMLRYGYTF,TGTGCCAGCAGCCGGGTTCTGGACATGCTGCGTTATGGCTACACCTTC
-,TRBV4-1,TRBJ2-3,TRBD1,CASSQEVGQGGVDTQYF,TGCGCCAGCAGCCAAGAGGTGGGACAGGGCGGGGTGGATACGCAGTATTTT
-,TRBV14,TRBJ1-2,-,CASSQVGWSGYTF,TGTGCCAGCAGCCAAGTCGGGTGGAGTGGCTACACCTTC
-,TRBV6-1,TRBJ1-2,TRBD1,CASSEVYRGQGYTF,TGTGCCAGCAGTGAGGTCTACAGGGGGCAGGGCTACACCTTC
-,TRBV14,TRBJ2-3,TRBD2,CASSLRGGPDTQYF,TGTGCCAGCAGCCTCCGGGGGGGCCCCGATACGCAGTATTTT
once,TRBV10-3,TRBJ1-6,-,CAIKGASSYNSPLHF,TGTGCCATCAAAGGGGCGAGCTCCTATAATTCACCCCTCCACTTT
-,TRBV5-4,TRBJ1-5,-,CASSDRYSNQPQHF,TGTGCCAGCAGCGACAGGTATAGCAATCAGCCCCAGCATTTT